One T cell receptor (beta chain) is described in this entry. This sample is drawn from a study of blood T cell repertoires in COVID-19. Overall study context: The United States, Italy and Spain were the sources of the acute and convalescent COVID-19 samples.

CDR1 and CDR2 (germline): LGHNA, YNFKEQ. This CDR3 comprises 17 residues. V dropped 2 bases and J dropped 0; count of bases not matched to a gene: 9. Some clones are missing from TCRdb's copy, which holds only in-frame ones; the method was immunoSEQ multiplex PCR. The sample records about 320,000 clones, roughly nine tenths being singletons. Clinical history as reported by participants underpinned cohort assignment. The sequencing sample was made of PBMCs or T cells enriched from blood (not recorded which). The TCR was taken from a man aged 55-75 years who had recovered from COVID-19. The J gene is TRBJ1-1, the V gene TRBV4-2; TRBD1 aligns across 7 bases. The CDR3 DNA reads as TGTGCCAGCAGCCAACCAGGGGGACTGGCCGTGAACACTGAAGCTTTCTTT. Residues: CASSQPGGLAVNTEAFF.